This TCR beta chain was found in a study of shared clonotypes between healthy human individuals. Using immunoSEQ multiplex PCR, the repertoire was profiled, and TCRdb retains in-frame clones only, with some absent. The data hold roughly 680,000 clones, with roughly 72% observed a single time. Each sample came from a Caucasian adult donor living in Nashville, Tennessee. CDR1 is MNHEY, CDR2 SVGAGI, per germline. CDR3 length equals 14 residues. V shed 6 bases, J shed 2 bases, and the junction held 3 bases outside the gene matches. Sequenced: memory CD4+ T cells sorted from blood. As for subset: CD45RA-negative fraction. The receptor was derived from a woman in her 30s in good health. This sequence joins TRBV6-5 and TRBJ2-1, with 8 bases aligning to TRBD1. CDR3 DNA sequence: TGTGCCAGCAGGGTGGACAGGGCCTACAATGAGCAGTTCTTC. Its protein is CASRVDRAYNEQFF.